Following are 16 T cell receptor beta chains from one sample sequenced in a study of blood T cell repertoires in COVID-19. Measured with immunoSEQ multiplex PCR; TCRdb has only the in-frame clones, and not every one. The data show 150,000 to 200,000 clones, over 75% seen once. The sample consisted of PBMCs or T cells enriched from blood (not recorded which). The receptors were sampled from a woman between 18 and 29 years old who had recovered from COVID-19.

The chain uses TRBV29-1 and TRBJ2-4, with 7 bases lining up with TRBD2. With 7 bases clipped from V and 1 base from J, the junction kept 7 bases outside the gene matches. The germline V gene encodes CDR1 SQVTM and CDR2 ANQGSEA. There are 14 residues in the CDR3. The chain's CDR3 is CSAASGGAKNIQYF. The CDR3 DNA follows: TGCAGCGCGGCTAGCGGTGGGGCCAAAAACATTCAGTACTTC.

The V and J genes are TRBV7-8 and TRBJ2-5, with no clear D. The CDR3 loop spans 13 amino acids. CDR1 is SGHVS and CDR2 is FQNEAQ in the germline V gene. The ends were cut back, 7 bases at V and 2 bases at J, with 11 bases in the middle. CDR3 residues: CASNLGVQETQYF. The CDR3 nucleotides read TGTGCCAGCAACCTTGGAGTTCAAGAGACCCAGTACTTC.

The chain joins TRBV27 to TRBJ2-1; D gene ambiguous. The CDR3 sequence is 11 residues long. Germline V gene data show CDR1 as MNHEY and CDR2 as SMNVEV (reference sequence). Deletions cut 6 bases from V and 3 bases from J, with 3 bases between. The DNA of the CDR3 is TGTGCCAGCAGCGGCTACAATGAGCAGTTCTTC. This sequence encodes CASSGYNEQFF.

The DNA of the CDR3 is TGTGCCAGCAGTGAGGCAGGGTGGGACGAGCAGTACTTC. The encoded protein is CASSEAGWDEQYF. The chain recombines TRBV25-1 with TRBJ2-7; the D gene is possibly TRBD1 (5 bases). V lost 3 bases to trimming and J lost 5 bases, with 11 bases between them. The CDR3 totals 13 residues. CDR1 is MGHDK, CDR2 SYGVNS, per germline.

This chain links TRBV5-5 with TRBJ2-7; maybe TRBD1 (5 bases). This CDR3 contains 14 residues. CDR1 and CDR2 (germline): SGHKS, YYEKEE (reference sequence). Trimming stripped 10 bases from V and 0 bases from J, with 17 bases between. This chain's CDR3 is CASTRTLSSYEQYF. Here the CDR3 DNA reads TGTGCCTCGACTCGGACACTTAGCTCCTACGAGCAGTACTTC. The full variable domain, rest sourced from reference TRBV5-5 and TRBJ2-7, is DAGVTQSPTHLIKTRGQQVTLRCSPISGHKSVSWYQQVLGQGPQFIFQYYEKEERGRGNFPDRFSARQFPNYSSELNVNALLLGDSALYLCASTRTLSSYEQYFGPGTRLTVT.

The chain has TRBV6-2 or TRBV6-3 and TRBJ2-1; 8 positions match TRBD2. The CDR3 is 16 residues long. Germline assignment: CDR1 MNHEY and CDR2 SVGEGT. J lost 3 bases, V lost 5 bases, and 9 bases had no gene match. CDR3 loop: CASSRKLADHYNEQFF. The CDR3, as DNA: TGTGCCAGCAGTCGAAAACTAGCGGATCACTACAATGAGCAGTTCTTC.

In DNA form, the CDR3 reads TGTGCCAGCAGCTCCGCCTACGAGCAGTACTTC. Translated, it gives CASSSAYEQYF. V and J are TRBV7-9 and TRBJ2-7; D is undetermined. Germline V gene data show CDR1 as SEHNR and CDR2 as FQNEAQ (reference sequence). The CDR3 sequence is 11 residues long. V was cut by 4 bases and J by 2 bases, with 3 bases left in between.

The rearrangement uses TRBV11-3 and TRBJ2-7; the D is unclear. CDR1 and CDR2 from the germline V gene are SGHNT and YENEEA. Deletions cut 5 bases from V and 2 bases from J, with 16 bases between. This CDR3 is 15 amino acids long. This CDR3 reads CASSPGGSAAYEQYF. CDR3 DNA sequence: TGTGCCAGCAGCCCCGGCGGCAGCGCGGCCTACGAGCAGTACTTC.

CDR3 region: CSARDRDSEYF. The CDR3 region has the DNA TGCAGTGCTAGAGATCGGGACTCTGAGTATTTT. The chain couples TRBV20-1 to TRBJ2-3, with a tentative D call TRBD2 (6 bases). V dropped 0 bases and J dropped 13 bases, with 11 bases sitting between them. The germline gives CDR1 DFQATT, CDR2 SNEGSKA (reference sequence). The CDR3 has 11 amino acids.

This clone showed up just once. This chain links TRBV10-3 with TRBJ2-3; 14 nucleotides align to TRBD2. Trimming removed 6 bases from V and 1 base from J; junction bases left unmatched: 9. The CDR3 has 18 residues. Germline V lookup: CDR1 ENHRY, CDR2 SYGVKD. For the CDR3, the DNA is TGTGCCATCAGGGAGGGACTAGCGGGAGAATCTCGCACAGATACGCAGTATTTT. This translates into CAIREGLAGESRTDTQYF.

The CDR3: CASTGQGGHEQYF. In DNA, the CDR3 is TGTGCCAGTACTGGACAGGGGGGCCACGAGCAGTACTTC. The rearrangement uses TRBV19 and TRBJ2-7; 10 nucleotides match TRBD1. Germline loops: CDR1 LNHDA, CDR2 SQIVND (reference sequence). The CDR3 consists of 13 residues. J was trimmed by 5 bases and V by 7 bases; bases with no gene match: 5.

This rearrangement joins TRBV10-3 to TRBJ1-2; D may be TRBD1 (6 bases). The CDR3 runs to 13 residues. The V end was cut by 4 bases, the J end by 4 bases, with 10 bases between. CDR1 and CDR2 (germline): ENHRY, SYGVKD. The CDR3 sequence is CAISAGGLYGYTF. The CDR3 coding sequence is TGTGCCATCAGTGCTGGGGGCCTCTATGGCTACACCTTC.

This clone occurred once. The rearrangement links TRBV28 to TRBJ1-1; 8 nucleotides agree with TRBD1. The CDR3 loop spans 12 amino acids. Trimming took 10 bases from V and 3 from J; bases not matched to a gene: 4. The germline CDR1 and CDR2 sequences are MDHEN and SYDVKM. This chain's CDR3 is CATRTGYTEAFF. CDR3 in DNA: TGTGCCACCAGGACAGGGTACACTGAAGCTTTCTTT.

This sequence joins TRBV27 and TRBJ1-4; D not resolved. V was shortened by 3 bases and J by 7 bases, with 12 bases between the two germline ends. Germline assignment: CDR1 MNHEY and CDR2 SMNVEV (reference sequence). This CDR3 has 14 residues. As DNA, the CDR3 is TGTGCCAGCAGTTTTACGGGAGAAGGTGAAAAACTGTTTTTT. Translating gives CASSFTGEGEKLFF.

This chain connects TRBV29-1 to TRBJ2-3, with TRBD2 identical over 10 bases. Germline V gene sequence: CDR1 SQVTM, CDR2 ANQGSEA. CDR3 length: 15 amino acids. J gave up 2 bases and V 7 bases, and 9 bases lay outside the gene matches. The CDR3 coding sequence is TGCAGCGCTCCCTCTAGCGGGGGTGCCACAGATACGCAGTATTTT. Translated: CSAPSSGGATDTQYF.

The V gene is TRBV7-9, the J gene TRBJ2-3; D call uncertain. Trimming cost V 7 bases and J 0 bases, with 8 bases left between them. Germline V gives CDR1 SEHNR, CDR2 FQNEAQ (reference sequence). This CDR3 spans 13 amino acids. This chain's CDR3 is CASNSDSTDTQYF. Written as DNA, the CDR3 is TGTGCCAGCAACTCTGATAGCACAGATACGCAGTATTTT. Based on the CDR3 plus reference TRBV7-9 and TRBJ2-3, the full variable domain is DTGVSQNPRHKITKRGQNVTFRCDPISEHNRLYWYRQTLGQGPEFLTYFQNEAQLEKSRLLSDRFSAERPKGSFSTLEIQRTEQGDSAMYLCASNSDSTDTQYFGPGTRLTVL.